These 15 T cell receptor beta chains were sequenced from one sample in a study of CD8 T cells in ankylosing spondylitis. Each CDR3 protein gets one entry after TCRdb re-called the 5' RACE reads with MiXCR. The sample contains about 170,000 distinct CDR3 sequences, around 18% of which appear only once. The sequencing sample was made of blood, either unsorted or a sorted T cell fraction (not recorded which). These receptors were taken from a male donor with ankylosing spondylitis or in good health (not recorded which).

In its sample, this clonotype is medium-sized. The V gene is TRBV5-1, the J gene TRBJ2-5; D unclear. CDR1 SGHRS and CDR2 YFSETQ come from the germline V gene. The CDR3 length is 13 residues. Trimming removed 0 bases at V and 1 base at J, with 4 bases between. This chain's CDR3 is CASSLEAQETQYF. The CDR3 DNA reads as TGCGCCAGCAGCTTGGAGGCCCAAGAGACCCAGTACTTC.

This clonotype showed up many times. The gene calls are TRBV5-1 and TRBJ2-2; D is possibly TRBD1 or TRBD2 (6 bases each). This CDR3 spans 15 amino acids. Between the trimmed V and J ends, which lost 4 bases and 1 base, there was a span of 11 bases. Per germline, CDR1 SGHRS and CDR2 YFSETQ. DNA for the CDR3: TGCGCCAGCAGCGCGGGGACAAGGAACACCGGGGAGCTGTTTTTT. Its protein is CASSAGTRNTGELFF.

V is TRBV1 and J is TRBJ1-2; the table gives TRBD1 as D, unverified against the DNA. TRBV1 is labeled a pseudogene. This CDR3 spans 13 amino acids. This CDR3 reads CTSSPQGLYGYTF. DNA of the CDR3: TGCACCAGCAGCCCCCAGGGGCTCTATGGCTACACCTTC.

This clonotype was observed at least ten times. This chain connects TRBV5-1 to TRBJ2-2; 9 nucleotides line up with TRBD1. Trimming cost V 4 bases and J 2 bases; bases outside gene matches: 3. Germline V gene data show CDR1 as SGHRS and CDR2 as YFSETQ. CDR3 size: 15 residues. CDR3 sequence (DNA): TGCGCCAGCAGCAAGGGACAGGGTAACACCGGGGAGCTGTTTTTT. Its translation is CASSKGQGNTGELFF.

The chain links TRBV3-1 to TRBJ2-3, with unresolved D. The CDR3 is 14 amino acids. Trimming took 1 base from V and 4 from J, leaving 9 bases between them. Looked up from germline, CDR1 is LGHDT and CDR2 is YNNKEL (reference sequence). The CDR3 DNA follows: TGTGCCAGCAGCCAAGTAGCCTTGTCAGATACGCAGTATTTT. Translating it yields CASSQVALSDTQYF.

There are many counts of this clonotype. This chain connects TRBV20-1 to TRBJ2-3; D perhaps matches TRBD2 (5 bases). V lost 7 bases, J lost 8 bases, and 19 bases lay in between. Germline CDR1 reads DFQATT; CDR2 reads SNEGSKA (reference sequence). The CDR3 spans 13 residues. In DNA, the CDR3 is TGCAGTGGGGCCCGGCAGGAGGCGGCTACGCAGTATTTT. Its protein product is CSGARQEAATQYF.

Only one count was recorded for this clonotype. This chain joins TRBV18 and TRBJ2-3; 7 nucleotides line up with TRBD2. CDR1 is KGHSH, CDR2 LQKENI, per germline. CDR3 length: 15 amino acids. Trimming at V came to 2 bases and at J to 0 bases, leaving 2 bases not matched to a gene. Here the CDR3 DNA reads TGTGCCAGCTCACCAGCTAGCGGAAGCACAGATACGCAGTATTTT. It is translated as CASSPASGSTDTQYF.

The V call is TRBV28, the J call TRBJ2-7, with 10 bases matching TRBD1. V shed 10 bases and J 4 bases; nucleotides not matched to a gene: 10. The CDR3 covers 14 residues. Germline lookup yields CDR1 MDHEN and CDR2 SYDVKM. This CDR3 reads CATSQTGGEYEQYF. CDR3 bases: TGTGCCACCTCCCAGACAGGGGGCGAATACGAGCAGTACTTC.

The V call is TRBV5-1, the J call TRBJ2-1; D is undetermined. The CDR3 sequence is 15 residues long. Germline V gene sequence: CDR1 SGHRS, CDR2 YFSETQ. With 0 bases removed from V and 0 bases from J, the gap between germline ends came to 7 bases. The DNA for the CDR3 is TGCGCCAGCAGCTTGGAAGCGAGCTCCTACAATGAGCAGTTCTTC. As protein: CASSLEASSYNEQFF.

The gene calls are TRBV28 and TRBJ1-5, with D possibly TRBD1 on 5 matching bases. Trimming took off 6 bases at V and 4 bases at J, with 16 bases between the two ends. Germline assignment: CDR1 MDHEN and CDR2 SYDVKM. The CDR3 consists of 15 residues. CDR3 sequence reads: CASRENGAGNQPQHF. Here the CDR3 DNA reads TGTGCCAGCAGGGAGAATGGGGCAGGGAATCAGCCCCAGCATTTT.

The chain carries TRBV5-1 and TRBJ2-1; D is perhaps TRBD2 (5 bases). The V gene lost 4 bases and the J gene lost 10 bases, with 12 bases spanning the gap. The CDR3 totals 12 residues. The germline gives CDR1 SGHRS, CDR2 YFSETQ. CDR3 residues: CASSPGSWEQFF. The DNA for the CDR3 is TGCGCCAGCAGCCCGGGGAGTTGGGAGCAGTTCTTC. The variable domain in full, completed from reference TRBV5-1 and TRBJ2-1, reads KAGVTQTPRYLIKTRGQQVTLSCSPISGHRSVSWYQQTPGQGLQFLFEYFSETQRNKGNFPGRFSGRQFSNSRSEMNVSTLELGDSALYLCASSPGSWEQFFGPGTRLTVL.

This clonotype was counted many times. V is TRBV27 and J is TRBJ2-2, with TRBD1 matching over 7 bases. The CDR3 is 14 amino acids. CDR1 is MNHEY, CDR2 SMNVEV, per germline (reference sequence). Trimming at V came to 6 bases and at J to 5 bases, leaving 6 bases not matched to a gene. CDR3 amino acids: CASSFNRGTGELFF. The CDR3 DNA reads TGTGCCAGCAGCTTTAACAGGGGAACCGGGGAGCTGTTTTTT.

As concerns this clonotype: This may be a read error: a much more frequent sequence differs by one nucleotide. The conserved phenylalanine or tryptophan normally closing the CDR3 is absent here, so this likely arose from a read error. Here the CDR3 reads CSAPAGYNEQFL. Written as DNA, the CDR3 is TGCAGTGCCCCGGCGGGTTACAATGAGCAGTTCTTG. The chain couples TRBV20-1 to TRBJ2-1; weak D call: TRBD2 (5 bases). Germline V gene lookup returns CDR1 DFQATT and CDR2 SNEGSKA (reference sequence). This CDR3 has 12 amino acids. V lost 6 bases to trimming and J lost 4 bases, with 10 bases between them.

This clonotype was seen many times. This chain links TRBV24-1 with TRBJ2-1, with D unresolved. This CDR3 is 15 amino acids long. The ends were cut back, 5 bases at V and 3 bases at J, with 13 bases in the middle. The germline V gene encodes CDR1 KGHDR and CDR2 SFDVKD. The CDR3 is CATSAAEGYYNEQFF. CDR3 nucleotide sequence: TGTGCCACCAGTGCGGCGGAAGGCTACTACAATGAGCAGTTCTTC.

This clonotype has ten or more counts. V and J are TRBV5-1 and TRBJ2-7; D may be TRBD1 or TRBD2 (6 bases each). From germline, CDR1 is SGHRS and CDR2 YFSETQ. The CDR3 runs to 16 residues. Trimming removed 0 bases from V and 12 bases from J, with 25 bases in between. Here the CDR3 DNA reads TGCGCCAGCAGCTTGGATTACGGGGGCTCCCATATTAGATTGTACTTC. Protein: CASSLDYGGSHIRLYF.